The entry that follows covers one TCR beta chain sequence. No cognate antigen has been identified for it. Base qualities are not recorded, but no much larger clone differs from it by a single base. Trimming takes 7 bases from V and 2 bases from J, and the germline ends sit 19 bases apart. The germline V gene sets CDR1 to SGHTA and CDR2 to FQGNSA. Taken from cysteine to phenylalanine, the CDR3 has 16 residues. Only the CDR3 DNA stays, 48 bases, in frame from base 1. The CDR3 regions of human TCRbeta chains were subjected to immunosequencing. The authors' pipeline ran thus. TCRs in the repertoires were compared against a reference library of SARS-CoV-2-specific TCRs that had been generated with the MIRA antigen-specificity platform. Breadth was defined as the fraction of unique TCRs that were SARS-CoV-2-associated, and depth was defined as the fraction of total T cells that were SARS-CoV-2-associated. Using the MIRA data, each spike-specific TCR was assigned both to the spike region to which the TCR was reactive and to a CD4 or CD8 class. Log10-transformed breadth and depth values were compared by one-way ANOVA with Sidak's multiple comparisons tests. TCRdb provides this immuneACCESS table in a form limited to in-frame rearrangements. Some clones are lacking; in checked studies, under half of them reflect an unresolved V gene, and why the rest are absent is not known. V, J and clone size derive from that table, while D and trimming were established from the DNA sequence. A total of around 78,000 clones appear in this sample, approximately 85% of them only once. The ten largest account for approximately 4.8% of the sample.

These data come from a study of T cell responses to AZD1222 COVID-19 vaccine (dated by TCRdb to about 2021). Some background on the complete study: TCR sequencing covered 230 or so trial participants: around 210 given two doses of AZD1222 and 26 given two doses of MenACWY control vaccine. Trial participants were enrolled by age into 18-55, 56-69 and 70-plus year subgroups, with about 150, 28 and 57 TCR-sequenced participants respectively.

General study outcomes and caveats: Nearly half of unique spike-specific TCRs reportedly recognized epitopes outside regions mutated in the B.1.351 and B.1.1.7 variants. Vaccine-associated CD4 TCRs spanned the whole spike protein, with dominant responses in regions 160-218 and 743-854. Only a handful of AZD1222 recipients were SARS-CoV-2 seropositive at baseline, limiting conclusions about previously exposed vaccinees. Because no day 14 peak-response samples were available, the repertoires could be characterized only after the peak T cell response. Participants were mostly white British, with more females than males. The authors suggested clonal diversity may have been underestimated. After two AZD1222 doses, spike-specific TCR breadth and depth were significantly higher than at day 0 and than in MenACWY recipients. The 56-69-year group was small, and its depth increase did not reach significance, likely because of low power.

The meaning of the sample's time point label: baseline before first vaccination. Interpreted using the paper, the treatment or condition label stands for: meningococcal conjugate vaccine given as trial control. Vaccinee samples were obtained from the UK trials COV001 and COV002, which included a single-blind randomized controlled phase 2/3 trial of AZD1222 (ChAdOx1 nCoV-19) in healthy adults. For TCRbeta chain sequencing, PBMC samples from trial participants were taken at day 0 and at day 28 after the second dose. Here the sequenced sample was peripheral blood, taken on day 0 of MenACWY control vaccination. The chain was built from TRBV7-2 and TRBJ2-3, with a weak D call of TRBD2 (6 bases match). This TCR was recovered from an adult in good health. The DNA sequence follows: TGTGCCAGCAAAAACGCGGGGACCCTCCTCACAGATACGCAGTATTTT. Its coded protein is CASKNAGTLLTDTQYF.